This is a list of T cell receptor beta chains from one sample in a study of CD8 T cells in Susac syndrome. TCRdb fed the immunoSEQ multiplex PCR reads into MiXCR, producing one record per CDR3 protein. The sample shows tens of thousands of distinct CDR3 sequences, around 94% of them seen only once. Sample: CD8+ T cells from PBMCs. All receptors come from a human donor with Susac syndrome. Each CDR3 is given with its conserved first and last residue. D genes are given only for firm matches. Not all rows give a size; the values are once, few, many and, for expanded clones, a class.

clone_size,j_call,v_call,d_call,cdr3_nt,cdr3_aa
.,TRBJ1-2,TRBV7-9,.,TGTGCCAGCGTAGGGCCTCAGATAATCTACACCTTC,CASVGPQIIYTF
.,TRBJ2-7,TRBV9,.,TGTGCCAGCAGCGTCTCCCGCACCTCCTACGAGCAGTACTTC,CASSVSRTSYEQYF
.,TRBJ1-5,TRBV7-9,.,TGTGCCAGCAGCTTAGACGGTTCCCGGTGGCCCCAGCATTTT,CASSLDGSRWPQHF
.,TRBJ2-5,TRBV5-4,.,TGTGCCAGCAGCCCCTACACAGTGGAGACCCAGTACTTC,CASSPYTVETQYF
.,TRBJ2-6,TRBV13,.,TGTGCCAGCAGCTTAGGCGGCCAGCTAAGCTCTGGGGCCAACGTCCTGACTTTC,CASSLGGQLSSGANVLTF
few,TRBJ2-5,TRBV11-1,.,TGTGCCAGCAGCCTACTTACGGATCAAGAGACCCAGTACTTC,CASSLLTDQETQYF
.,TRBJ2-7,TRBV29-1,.,TGCAGCGTTGAAGAGGTGGCAGGGGGAGGCAACGAGCAGTACTTC,CSVEEVAGGGNEQYF
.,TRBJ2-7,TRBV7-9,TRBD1,TGTGCCAGCAGGCCCGGGACAGGGTTCTACGAGCAGTACTTC,CASRPGTGFYEQYF
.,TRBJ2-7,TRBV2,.,TGTGCCAGCAGGCGAGCCTACGAGCAGTACTTC,CASRRAYEQYF
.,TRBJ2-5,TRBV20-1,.,TGCAGTGCTAGAGATCTGTCCAGTGAGGAGACCCAGTACTTC,CSARDLSSEETQYF
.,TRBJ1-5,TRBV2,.,TGTGCCAGCAGTGAAATTGTGACAGCCTACAATCAGCCCCAGCATTTT,CASSEIVTAYNQPQHF
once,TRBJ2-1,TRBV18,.,TGTGCCAGCCTCGAGGCGGGCCCCAGCCCTTACAATGAGCAGTTCTTC,CASLEAGPSPYNEQFF
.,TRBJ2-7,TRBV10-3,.,TGTGCCATCAGTGAGTCACTATACTACGAGCAGTACTTC,CAISESLYYEQYF
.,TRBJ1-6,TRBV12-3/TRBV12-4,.,TGTGCCAGCAGTTTTTCGACGGCTGGTAATTCACCCCTCCACTTT,CASSFSTAGNSPLHF
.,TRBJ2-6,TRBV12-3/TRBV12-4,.,TGTGCCAGCAGTCCTGCTGGGATTCCTGGGGCCAACGTCCTGACTTTC,CASSPAGIPGANVLTF
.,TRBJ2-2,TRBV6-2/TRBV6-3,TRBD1,TGTGCCAGTAGACCATCAGGGGGATACTACACCGGGGAGCTGTTTTTT,CASRPSGGYYTGELFF
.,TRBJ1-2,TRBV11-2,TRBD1,TGTGCCAGCAGCTTAGCCTCGGGACAGAATTATGGCTACACCTTC,CASSLASGQNYGYTF
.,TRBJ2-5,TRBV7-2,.,TGTGCCAGCAGCCTATACAAGGGGTACCAAGAGACCCAGTACTTC,CASSLYKGYQETQYF
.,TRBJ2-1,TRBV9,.,TGTGCCAGCAGCGTAGGCGGGGAGCAGTTCTTC,CASSVGGEQFF
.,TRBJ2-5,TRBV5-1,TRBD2,TGCGCCAGCCGGGGGGGCTCGGAGACCCAGTACTTC,CASRGGSETQYF
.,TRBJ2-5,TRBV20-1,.,TGCAGTGCAGACCCCCAGACTAGTTCCCCGGAGACCCAGTACTTC,CSADPQTSSPETQYF
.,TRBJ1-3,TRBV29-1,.,TGCAGCGCGACGGGCTCTGAAAACACCATATATTTT,CSATGSENTIYF